This T cell receptor beta chain originates from a study of molecular identifiers for immune sequencing clone quantification. In preparing bulk TCR libraries, previously described methods and listed TCR primers were used. One entry per CDR3 protein results from TCRdb running MiXCR on the PCR reads. The table has some 650,000 distinct CDR3 sequences, 15% to 20% seen once. This CDR3 has 13 residues. CDR1 KGHDR and CDR2 SFDVKD come from the germline V gene. V lost 3 bases and J lost 7, with 12 bases in between. Study-level findings and limits: Clones above 20 RNA copies contained over 98% of effector molecules and under 1% of naive molecules.

This clonotype was seen only a few times. Its specificity is not known. J is TRBJ2-7 and V is TRBV24-1; D may be TRBD1 (6 bases). Sequenced input: naive CD8+ T cells from blood, with Jurkat cell RNA spiked in. Subset specified: FACS-sorted CD8+CD4-CCR7+CD45RA+ naive T cells. The TCR sequence derives from a human donor in good health. Some libraries in this study had Jurkat cell RNA spiked in. The CDR3 here is CATSDNTGLEQYF. The CDR3 DNA sequence: TGTGCCACCAGTGATAATACAGGGCTGGAGCAGTACTTC.